Described below is a single T cell receptor beta chain sequence and its context. Its specificity is unknown. The data were obtained in a study of CD8+ T cells in alopecia areata. The CDR3 covers 14 residues. The junction had 5 bases not matched to a gene; V was cut back by 4 bases and J by 3 bases. Germline loops: CDR1 SEHNR, CDR2 FQNEAQ (reference sequence). Regarding the study as a whole: Possibly because of HLA-related factors, TCR sharing was less clear across patients than in mice. Higher clonality was seen in lesional scalp than in normal scalp, especially in alopecia totalis/universalis.

A FACSAria was used to sort CD4+ and CD8+ T cells. These cells came from PBMCs. RNA extraction was followed by reverse transcription into cDNA, which acted as the sequencing template. TCRdb's table, derived via immunoSEQ multiplex PCR, lists solely in-frame clones and lacks some. The table records around 190,000 clones, 45% to 70% of them present only once. Sequencing was carried out using CD8+ T cells sorted from blood. This clonotype was sampled from a human donor in good health. The chain employs TRBV7-9 and TRBJ2-5; 7 nucleotides match TRBD1. The CDR3 here is CASSWAGTEETQYF. The CDR3 nucleotides read TGTGCCAGCAGCTGGGCCGGGACAGAAGAGACCCAGTACTTC.